This T cell receptor (beta chain) was documented in a study of T cells after yellow fever vaccination. Overall study: Fractions low in cell number were prepared with SMART-Seq v4 Ultra Low Input. Overall study results and limits: Repertoires sorted by FACS could include abundant clonotypes that are contaminants from the bulk population. Booster samples showed a return of most primary-vaccination clones (around 96% CD4, 88% CD8).

The junction had 10 bases not matched to a gene; V was cut back by 0 bases and J by 7 bases. CDR3 size: 15 residues. Germline-derived CDR1 and CDR2 are SGHDT and YYEEEE. Production of TCR cDNA was by 5'RACE template switching, which also added a universal primer site and UMIs. From the 5' RACE reads, TCRdb called clonotypes with MiXCR, one entry per CDR3 protein. The table lists around 250,000 distinct CDR3 sequences, about 7.1% of them singletons, with 0.85% in the top ten. This clonotype came up many times. Antigen specificity is unknown. The chain combines TRBV5-6 with TRBJ2-7; 7 bases are a match to TRBD2. The receptor's source is a man in his thirties or forties who received the YFV17D yellow fever vaccine. Sequences were derived from CD4+ T cells sorted from PBMCs, sampled 15 days after the yellow fever booster vaccination. In DNA, the CDR3 is TGTGCCAGCAGCTTGGGGCTAGCGGCTTCTGGAGAGCAGTACTTC. Its protein is CASSLGLAASGEQYF.